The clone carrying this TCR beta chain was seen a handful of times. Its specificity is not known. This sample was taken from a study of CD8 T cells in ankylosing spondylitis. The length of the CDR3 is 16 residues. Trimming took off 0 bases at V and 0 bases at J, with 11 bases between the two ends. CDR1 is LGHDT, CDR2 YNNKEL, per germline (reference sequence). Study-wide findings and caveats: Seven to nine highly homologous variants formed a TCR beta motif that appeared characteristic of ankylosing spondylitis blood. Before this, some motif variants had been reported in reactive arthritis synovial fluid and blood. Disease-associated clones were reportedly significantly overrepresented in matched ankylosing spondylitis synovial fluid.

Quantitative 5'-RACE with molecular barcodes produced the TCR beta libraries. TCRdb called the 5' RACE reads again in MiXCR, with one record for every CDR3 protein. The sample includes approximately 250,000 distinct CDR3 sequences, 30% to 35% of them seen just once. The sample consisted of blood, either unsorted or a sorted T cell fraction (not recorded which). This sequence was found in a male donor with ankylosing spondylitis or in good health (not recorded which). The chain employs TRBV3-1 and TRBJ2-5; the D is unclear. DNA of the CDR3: TGTGCCAGCAGCCAAGAAATTTGGGGAAACCAAGAGACCCAGTACTTC. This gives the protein CASSQEIWGNQETQYF.